This entry lists 10 T cell receptor beta chains sequenced from one sample in a study of cytomegalovirus exposure and HLA in healthy donors. The PCR employed 60 Vbeta primers together with 13 Jbeta primers. Libraries were prepared by immunoSEQ multiplex PCR; TCRdb keeps only in-frame clonotypes and omits some of them. The table shows approximately 100,000 clones, with 79% occurring only once. Sequenced sample: PBMCs. The source of these receptors is a woman between 40 and 55 years old in good health and CMV-seronegative.

V is TRBV2 and J is TRBJ2-5; unclear D gene. Germline CDR1 is SNHLY and CDR2 is FYNNEI. V was pared by 7 bases and J by 5 bases, with 11 bases between. There are 12 residues in the CDR3. CDR3 coding DNA: TGTGCCAGCACCGACCTCGGGGAGACCCAGTACTTC. Translating gives CASTDLGETQYF.

V is TRBV6-1 and J is TRBJ1-5; TRBD1 aligns across 7 bases. The J segment lost 5 bases and the V segment lost 2 bases, leaving 12 bases of the junction unmatched. In germline, CDR1 is MNHNS, CDR2 SASEGT. This CDR3 contains 17 residues. DNA for the CDR3: TGTGCCAGCAGTGAATCCGGGACAGCCGGCCCTTATCAGCCCCAGCATTTT. Encoded protein: CASSESGTAGPYQPQHF.

V and J are TRBV7-7 and TRBJ2-2; D possibly corresponds to TRBD2 (7 bases). Trimming shortened V by 5 bases and J by 2 bases, and 15 bases separated the two germline ends. The germline V gene encodes CDR1 SSHAT and CDR2 FNYEAQ (reference sequence). The CDR3 has 16 amino acids. The CDR3 is CASSPGAGANTGELFF. DNA of the CDR3: TGTGCCAGCAGCCCCGGGGCGGGGGCCAACACCGGGGAGCTGTTTTTT.

The V gene is TRBV5-1, the J gene TRBJ2-3; TRBD1 matches at 7 bases. V shed 6 bases and J 2 bases; nucleotides not matched to a gene: 9. Germline V gene sequence: CDR1 SGHRS, CDR2 YFSETQ. The CDR3 length is 15 residues. The CDR3 loop reads CASTQSDRFTDTQYF. Here the CDR3 DNA reads TGCGCCAGCACCCAATCGGACAGGTTCACAGATACGCAGTATTTT.

CDR3 in DNA: TGTGCCAGCGGTAACCAGGGTAGGGATACGCAGTATTTT. Protein: CASGNQGRDTQYF. J is TRBJ2-3 and V is TRBV27, with D perhaps matching TRBD1 (5 bases). Per the germline V gene, CDR1 is MNHEY and CDR2 is SMNVEV (reference sequence). The CDR3 totals 13 residues. Trimming removed 8 bases at V and 6 bases at J, with 15 bases between.

The V gene is TRBV28, the J gene TRBJ1-1, with TRBD1 matching 8 bases. The CDR3 has 14 amino acids. CDR1 is MDHEN and CDR2 is SYDVKM in the germline V gene. Trimming cost V 4 bases and J 10 bases; bases outside gene matches: 11. CDR3 protein: CASSSGGGQLGAFF. The CDR3 coding sequence is TGTGCCAGCAGTTCAGGGGGCGGTCAACTGGGAGCTTTCTTT. Using reference TRBV28 and TRBJ1-1 for the parts outside the CDR3, the full variable domain is DVKVTQSSRYLVKRTGEKVFLECVQDMDHENMFWYRQDPGLGLRLIYFSYDVKMKEKGDIPEGYSVSREKKERFSLILESASTNQTSMYLCASSSGGGQLGAFFGQGTRLTVV.

This clone was recorded a few times. This chain connects TRBV5-1 to TRBJ2-1, with 7 bases fitting TRBD2. The CDR3 totals 14 residues. CDR1 is SGHRS and CDR2 is YFSETQ in the germline V gene. Trimming removed 4 bases from V and 8 bases from J; junction bases left unmatched: 9. This CDR3 reads CASSPRTRGDEQFF. CDR3 DNA: TGCGCCAGCAGCCCACGGACTAGGGGAGATGAGCAGTTCTTC.

The V gene is TRBV7-2, the J gene TRBJ1-2; TRBD1 agrees at 9 bases. CDR3 length equals 15 residues. The germline CDR1 and CDR2 sequences are SGHTA and FQGNSA. The V segment lost 6 bases and the J segment 8 bases; nucleotides outside the gene matches: 13. The CDR3 DNA reads TGTGCCAGCAGTTATCCGGGACAGGGAGTACAGGGCTACACCTTC. Its translation: CASSYPGQGVQGYTF.

The chain recombines TRBV19 with TRBJ1-4, with D possibly being TRBD1 (5 bases). Germline assignment: CDR1 LNHDA and CDR2 SQIVND (reference sequence). The CDR3 consists of 16 residues. V lost 3 bases, J lost 2 bases, and 13 bases lay in between. For the CDR3, the DNA is TGTGCCAGTAGTATGGGGCAGATGGGGACTAATGAAAAACTGTTTTTT. Protein: CASSMGQMGTNEKLFF.

The rearrangement uses TRBV7-9 and TRBJ1-4; the match to TRBD1 covers 7 bases. V shed 4 bases and J 8 bases; nucleotides not matched to a gene: 4. CDR3 length: 13 residues. Germline-derived CDR1 and CDR2 are SEHNR and FQNEAQ (reference sequence). The CDR3 DNA sequence: TGTGCCAGCAGCTCGGGACAGTGGGAAAAACTGTTTTTT. It encodes CASSSGQWEKLFF.